The 24 T cell receptor beta chains presented below share a single source sample, sequenced in a study of CD8 T cells in Susac syndrome. After extraction with the RNeasy kit, about 0.45 to 1 ug of the RNA was reverse transcribed using random hexamers. TCRdb analysed the immunoSEQ multiplex PCR reads with MiXCR anew, one entry per CDR3 protein. The sample holds about 200,000 distinct CDR3 sequences; over 90% are singletons and the top ten take roughly 0.088%. The sample consisted of CD4+ T cells from PBMCs. These receptors were collected from a human donor with multiple sclerosis.

The V call is TRBV23-1, the J call TRBJ2-1; 8 nucleotides line up with TRBD2. TRBV23-1 counts as an open reading frame of uncertain function. This CDR3 has 16 amino acids. V was clipped by 4 bases and J by 6 bases; unmatched bases: 11. The CDR3 nucleotides read TGCGCCAGCAGTCTGAACTTGGTCGGGGGGGGCAATGAGCAGTTCTTC. Protein product: CASSLNLVGGGNEQFF.

The chain combines TRBV5-1 with TRBJ2-1; TRBD2 aligns across 8 bases. CDR1 and CDR2 from the germline V gene are SGHRS and YFSETQ. The J segment lost 5 bases and the V segment lost 5 bases, leaving 9 bases of the junction unmatched. This CDR3 is built from 15 residues. The CDR3 sequence: CASRSSGSLHNEQFF. In DNA, the CDR3 is TGCGCCAGCAGGTCGAGCGGGAGTCTCCACAATGAGCAGTTCTTC.

The CDR3 DNA reads as TGTGCCAGCTCCGACAGGGAGTACTCACCCCTCCACTTT. Its protein product is CASSDREYSPLHF. V is TRBV18 and J is TRBJ1-6, with TRBD1 matching over 7 bases. The CDR3 runs to 13 residues. Germline CDR1 and CDR2: KGHSH and LQKENI. Unmatched junction bases numbered 6, after V lost 6 bases and J lost 10 bases.

The chain couples TRBV7-9 to TRBJ2-7, with D perhaps matching TRBD1 or TRBD2 (5 bases each). Trimming took off 7 bases at V and 2 bases at J, with 12 bases between the two ends. This CDR3 comprises 13 residues. Germline lookup yields CDR1 SEHNR and CDR2 FQNEAQ (reference sequence). CDR3 in amino acids: CASNTGDPYEQYF. Written as DNA, the CDR3 is TGTGCCAGCAACACCGGGGACCCCTACGAGCAGTACTTC.

V usage is TRBV7-9 and J usage is TRBJ1-6; a weak D match, TRBD1 (6 bases). Trimming stripped 5 bases from V and 6 bases from J, with 14 bases between. The CDR3 has 15 amino acids. Germline CDR1 SEHNR, CDR2 FQNEAQ (reference sequence). The CDR3 spells CASSPSGQRNSPLHF. The CDR3 bases are TGTGCCAGCAGCCCCTCCGGACAGCGTAATTCACCCCTCCACTTT.

The rearrangement links TRBV27 to TRBJ2-7; TRBD2 matches 9 bases. The CDR3 has 16 residues. Looked up from germline, CDR1 is MNHEY and CDR2 is SMNVEV (reference sequence). The trim removed 4 bases at V and 2 bases at J, leaving 9 bases unmatched. The CDR3 DNA reads as TGTGCCAGCAGTTCTCGGCGGGGGGGCCTCCCCTACGAGCAGTACTTC. This sequence encodes CASSSRRGGLPYEQYF.

The chain joins TRBV25-1 to TRBJ2-1; D gene uncertain. Trimming cost V 3 bases and J 5 bases, with 14 bases left between them. Germline values: CDR1 MGHDK, CDR2 SYGVNS. This CDR3 comprises 15 residues. CDR3 in DNA: TGTGCCAGCAGTGACGCCACAGAGGCCAACAATGAGCAGTTCTTC. Its protein is CASSDATEANNEQFF.

V is TRBV12-3 or TRBV12-4 and J is TRBJ1-2; 12 nucleotides line up with TRBD1. V gave up 6 bases and J gave up 8 bases; unmatched junction bases: 10. This CDR3 comprises 15 residues. The CDR3, as DNA: TGTGCCAGCAGCCATCCGGGACAGGGGGCGCAGGGCTACACCTTC. It is translated as CASSHPGQGAQGYTF.

The chain is built from TRBV29-1 and TRBJ2-1; a possible D gene is TRBD2 (6 bases). The CDR3 is made up of 13 amino acids. Trimming left V 3 bases short and J 3 bases short, with 9 bases between. Germline V gene sequence: CDR1 SQVTM, CDR2 ANQGSEA. The CDR3 DNA is TGCAGCGTTGACAGGGACTTCTACAATGAGCAGTTCTTC. Its translation is CSVDRDFYNEQFF.

V usage is TRBV2 and J usage is TRBJ2-7; TRBD1 is a possible D gene (5 bases). This CDR3 spans 12 amino acids. CDR1 is SNHLY and CDR2 is FYNNEI in the germline V gene. The V end was cut by 6 bases, the J end by 7 bases, with 13 bases between. CDR3 amino acids: CASRETEREQYF. In nucleotides, the CDR3 is TGTGCCAGCAGGGAGACAGAGAGGGAGCAGTACTTC.

This clonotype was counted a single time. The chain employs TRBV2 and TRBJ2-6, with TRBD1 matching 8 bases. With V trimmed by 3 bases and J by 4 bases, 2 bases remained unmatched. The CDR3 spans 15 residues. CDR1 is SNHLY, CDR2 FYNNEI, per germline. This chain's CDR3 is CASSETGVGANVLTF. CDR3 in DNA: TGTGCCAGCAGTGAGACAGGGGTCGGGGCCAACGTCCTGACTTTC. Filled out from reference TRBV2 and TRBJ2-6, the complete variable domain reads EPEVTQTPSHQVTQMGQEVILRCVPISNHLYFYWYRQILGQKVEFLVSFYNNEISEKSEIFDDQFSVERPDGSNFTLKIRSTKLEDSAMYFCASSETGVGANVLTFGAGSRLTVL.

In DNA, the CDR3 is TGTGCCAGCAGCCAAGAATGGTACAGGGGAGGGACTGAAGCTTTCTTT. This encodes CASSQEWYRGGTEAFF. The chain links TRBV14 to TRBJ1-1; 7 nucleotides line up with TRBD1. V was clipped by 0 bases and J by 5 bases; unmatched bases: 9. Germline CDR1 is SGHDN and CDR2 is FVKESK. This CDR3 contains 16 residues.

This clonotype was seen once. The chain combines TRBV7-9 with TRBJ2-7; D is ambiguous. This CDR3 spans 12 amino acids. Germline CDR1 reads SEHNR; CDR2 reads FQNEAQ (reference sequence). V was clipped by 5 bases and J by 3 bases, with 8 bases between them. CDR3 coding DNA: TGTGCCAGCAGCCTCCGGGTCTACGAGCAGTACTTC. Residues: CASSLRVYEQYF.

J is TRBJ2-7 and V is TRBV15; a possible D gene is TRBD2 (5 bases). Germline CDR1 LNHNV, CDR2 YYDKDF (reference sequence). This CDR3 spans 16 amino acids. Trimming took 2 bases from V and 0 from J, leaving 14 bases between them. The CDR3: CATSRSGEIGSYEQYF. The CDR3 DNA follows: TGTGCCACCAGCAGATCCGGGGAAATCGGCTCCTACGAGCAGTACTTC.

The gene calls are TRBV3-1 and TRBJ1-1; D possibly corresponds to TRBD1 (5 bases). The CDR3 loop spans 16 amino acids. V was clipped by 0 bases and J by 3 bases, with 14 bases between them. The V gene's germline CDR1 is LGHDT and CDR2 YNNKEL (reference sequence). Written as DNA, the CDR3 is TGTGCCAGCAGCCAAGATTTAGCAGGGACGTACACTGAAGCTTTCTTT. Translated, it gives CASSQDLAGTYTEAFF.

The chain joins TRBV7-8 to TRBJ2-2, with 7 nucleotides matching TRBD2. V shed 1 base, J shed 1 base, and the junction held 3 bases outside the gene matches. The CDR3 is 16 residues long. Germline assignment: CDR1 SGHVS and CDR2 FQNEAQ. CDR3 sequence reads: CASSLGLALNTGELFF. In DNA form, the CDR3 reads TGTGCCAGCAGCTTAGGACTAGCCTTGAACACCGGGGAGCTGTTTTTT. The full variable domain, its missing parts supplied by reference TRBV7-8 and TRBJ2-2, is GAGVSQSPRYKVAKRGQDVALRCDPISGHVSLFWYQQALGQGPEFLTYFQNEAQLDKSGLPSDRFFAERPEGSVSTLKIQRTQQEDSAVYLCASSLGLALNTGELFFGEGSRLTVL.

The V and J genes are TRBV12-3 or TRBV12-4 and TRBJ2-5; TRBD1 is a possible D gene (5 bases). Deletions cut 6 bases from V and 1 base from J, with 12 bases between. The CDR3 has 14 amino acids. This CDR3 reads CASSEQGIQETQYF. The CDR3 DNA reads TGTGCCAGCAGCGAGCAGGGTATCCAAGAGACCCAGTACTTC.

This clonotype was detected once. The chain uses TRBV12-3 or TRBV12-4 and TRBJ1-2; weak D call: TRBD1 (5 bases). With 5 bases removed from V and 4 bases from J, the gap between germline ends came to 14 bases. The CDR3 has 14 amino acids. CDR3 region: CASSGQGISYGYTF. The CDR3 DNA follows: TGTGCCAGCAGTGGCCAGGGAATCTCCTATGGCTACACCTTC.

The V call is TRBV12-3 or TRBV12-4, the J call TRBJ1-1, with 8 bases that match TRBD1. CDR3 size: 15 residues. The trim removed 5 bases at V and 4 bases at J, leaving 9 bases unmatched. The CDR3 loop reads CASSPNRGGGTEAFF. CDR3 coding DNA: TGTGCCAGCAGTCCGAACAGGGGGGGAGGCACTGAAGCTTTCTTT.

The CDR3 sequence: CASSDRGLNEQFF. DNA for the CDR3: TGTGCCAGCTCGGACAGGGGGCTGAATGAGCAGTTCTTC. This rearrangement joins TRBV9 to TRBJ2-1; 11 bases are a match to TRBD1. CDR1 SGDLS and CDR2 YYNGEE come from the germline V gene. The CDR3 totals 13 residues. V lost 7 bases, J lost 7 bases, and 4 bases stayed unmatched.

The V and J genes are TRBV20-1 and TRBJ1-1, with D possibly matching TRBD1 (5 bases). This CDR3 has 13 residues. Germline-derived CDR1 and CDR2 are DFQATT and SNEGSKA (reference sequence). V gave up 0 bases and J gave up 10 bases, with 15 bases separating them. The CDR3 spells CSARDRRDGTAFF. DNA for the CDR3: TGCAGTGCTAGAGATCGGAGGGACGGCACAGCTTTCTTT.

This rearrangement joins TRBV29-1 to TRBJ2-1, with a tentative D call TRBD2 (5 bases). The CDR3 is 10 amino acids. V gave up 4 bases and J gave up 8 bases, with 6 bases separating them. The V gene's germline CDR1 is SQVTM and CDR2 ANQGSEA. The CDR3 sequence: CSVADYEQFF. The CDR3 DNA is TGCAGCGTTGCGGACTATGAGCAGTTCTTC.

The V and J genes are TRBV30 and TRBJ1-1; possibly TRBD1 for D (5 bases). This CDR3 has 15 residues. CDR1 GTSNPN and CDR2 SVGIG come from the germline V gene (reference sequence). Trimming removed 0 bases at V and 7 bases at J, with 18 bases between. The DNA of the CDR3 is TGTGCCTGGAGTGTCGAGGGACCGGAGAGTCTTGAAGCTTTCTTT. It yields the protein CAWSVEGPESLEAFF.

CDR3 nucleotide sequence: TGTGCCTGGAGTGTCAGCGGGAGGGCCTCCCAGTTCTTC. Translated: CAWSVSGRASQFF. The chain carries TRBV30 and TRBJ2-1, with TRBD2 identical over 10 bases. From germline, CDR1 is GTSNPN and CDR2 SVGIG (reference sequence). The trim removed 0 bases at V and 13 bases at J, leaving 6 bases unmatched. CDR3 length: 13 amino acids.